The 17 T cell receptor beta chains below all came from one sample that was sequenced in a study of T-cell memory formation after mild COVID-19. TCRdb fed the 5' RACE reads into MiXCR, producing one record per CDR3 protein. The table shows 560,000 or so distinct CDR3 sequences, with 17% occurring only once. The sequenced material came from PBMCs or a T cell subset sorted from them (not recorded which). The receptors were gathered from an adult woman who had mild COVID-19 (a few samples of this study predate the infection). Cell type and time point are not known.

V and J are TRBV6-5 and TRBJ1-1; TRBD1 matches 10 bases. Unmatched junction bases numbered 1, after V lost 4 bases and J lost 8 bases. The CDR3 sequence is 12 residues long. Looked up from germline, CDR1 is MNHEY and CDR2 is SVGAGI. As DNA, the CDR3 is TGTGCCAGCAGTTGGACAGGGGGAGAAGCTTTCTTT. Amino acid sequence: CASSWTGGEAFF.

This clonotype was observed a handful of times. The genes are TRBV3-1 and TRBJ2-3, with 10 nucleotides matching TRBD2. From germline, CDR1 is LGHDT and CDR2 YNNKEL (reference sequence). V was clipped by 10 bases and J by 4 bases; unmatched bases: 8. The CDR3 has 14 amino acids. The CDR3 nucleotides read TGTGCCACCCGAGCGGGGGGGCAACCAGATACGCAGTATTTT. Translating it yields CATRAGGQPDTQYF.

This chain links TRBV15 with TRBJ2-7, with D unclear. This CDR3 region has 14 residues. Germline V CDR1 and CDR2: LNHNV, YYDKDF (reference sequence). Trimming removed 5 bases at V and 0 bases at J, with 11 bases between. CDR3 protein: CATSFGGSSYEQYF. The CDR3 region has the DNA TGTGCCACCAGCTTCGGTGGAAGCTCCTACGAGCAGTACTTC.

J is TRBJ1-5 and V is TRBV6-5, with D possibly TRBD1 on 5 matching bases. V was cut by 7 bases and J by 5 bases, with 15 bases left in between. Germline CDR1 MNHEY, CDR2 SVGAGI. The CDR3 is 14 amino acids. The DNA for the CDR3 is TGTGCCAGCACCCTTGGAGGGGCCCATCAGCCCCAGCATTTT. Its protein product is CASTLGGAHQPQHF.

The chain is built from TRBV7-9 and TRBJ1-2; D call uncertain. Germline lookup yields CDR1 SEHNR and CDR2 FQNEAQ (reference sequence). Trimming took 1 base from V and 0 from J, leaving 12 bases between them. There are 16 residues in the CDR3. Written as DNA, the CDR3 is TGTGCCAGCAGCTTAGTGAAAGTGGACGCTAACTATGGCTACACCTTC. Translated: CASSLVKVDANYGYTF.

This clonotype turned up a few times. The chain is built from TRBV3-1 and TRBJ2-3, with 13 bases matching TRBD2. The V and J ends lost 4 bases and 6 bases, in that order; junction bases with no gene match: 7. The CDR3 has 16 residues. Germline CDR1 and CDR2: LGHDT and YNNKEL (reference sequence). In DNA, the CDR3 is TGTGCCAGCAGCCTTTGGACTAGCGGGAGTTCGGATACGCAGTATTTT. Encoded protein: CASSLWTSGSSDTQYF.

A few counts support this clonotype. The chain couples TRBV6-5 to TRBJ1-1; TRBD1 is a possible D gene (6 bases). V was shortened by 2 bases and J by 4 bases, with 17 bases between the two germline ends. This CDR3 is built from 16 residues. Germline CDR1 MNHEY, CDR2 SVGAGI. DNA for the CDR3: TGTGCCAGCAGTTACACCCGACCAGGGGTGGGCACTGAAGCTTTCTTT. Translated, it gives CASSYTRPGVGTEAFF.

The gene calls are TRBV15 and TRBJ1-4; no clear D gene. The germline V gene has CDR1 LNHNV and CDR2 YYDKDF (reference sequence). Trimming removed 0 bases from V and 3 bases from J, with 8 bases in between. The CDR3 sequence is 15 residues long. The CDR3 nucleotides are TGTGCCACCAGCAGAGACGCAATCGCTAATGAAAAACTGTTTTTT. This gives the protein CATSRDAIANEKLFF. The variable domain in full, with the rest retrieved from reference TRBV15 and TRBJ1-4, is DAMVIQNPRYQVTQFGKPVTLSCSQTLNHNVMYWYQQKSSQAPKLLFHYYDKDFNNEADTPDNFQSRRPNTSFCFLDIRSPGLGDTAMYLCATSRDAIANEKLFFGSGTQLSVL.

The V and J genes are TRBV18 and TRBJ2-7, with D possibly matching TRBD1 (6 bases). There are 15 residues in the CDR3. Trimming took off 6 bases at V and 2 bases at J, with 17 bases between the two ends. CDR1 and CDR2 from the germline V gene are KGHSH and LQKENI. In DNA form, the CDR3 reads TGTGCCAGCTCCCCCCGAGGGGGAGATGCCTACGAGCAGTACTTC. Its translation: CASSPRGGDAYEQYF.

This clonotype has just a few counts. The chain is built from TRBV20-1 and TRBJ1-1; D ambiguous. CDR1 is DFQATT and CDR2 is SNEGSKA in the germline V gene (reference sequence). The CDR3 consists of 13 residues. The ends were cut back, 3 bases at V and 2 bases at J, with 10 bases in the middle. The DNA for the CDR3 is TGCAGTGCTAGTGGAGGGAGAAACACTGAAGCTTTCTTT. Amino acids: CSASGGRNTEAFF.

The CDR3 here is CASLPRGYTGELFF. The CDR3 DNA follows: TGTGCCAGTCTGCCCAGGGGATACACCGGGGAGCTGTTTTTT. The chain combines TRBV7-9 with TRBJ2-2; tentatively, D is TRBD1 (6 bases). V dropped 9 bases and J dropped 3 bases, with 14 bases sitting between them. Looked up from germline, CDR1 is SEHNR and CDR2 is FQNEAQ (reference sequence). The CDR3 is 14 amino acids.

This clonotype was detected a few times. V is TRBV15 and J is TRBJ2-3; D remains ambiguous. CDR3 length equals 16 residues. Germline V gene data show CDR1 as LNHNV and CDR2 as YYDKDF (reference sequence). Trimming cost V 4 bases and J 2 bases, with 16 bases left between them. CDR3 DNA sequence: TGTGCCACCAGCAACCCCCTATCGGCGGTCACAGATACGCAGTATTTT. It encodes CATSNPLSAVTDTQYF.

This clonotype appeared once. The V call is TRBV5-1, the J call TRBJ2-3; D could derive from TRBD1 or TRBD2 (5 bases each). With 7 bases removed from V and 2 bases from J, the gap between germline ends came to 17 bases. The CDR3 is 15 amino acids. CDR1 is SGHRS and CDR2 is YFSETQ in the germline V gene. In nucleotides, the CDR3 is TGCGCCAGCCGCTCGTCTCGGGGCCTCACAGATACGCAGTATTTT. It translates to CASRSSRGLTDTQYF.

This rearrangement joins TRBV3-1 to TRBJ1-3, with 9 bases aligning to TRBD1. The germline V gene encodes CDR1 LGHDT and CDR2 YNNKEL (reference sequence). V dropped 4 bases and J dropped 8; count of bases not matched to a gene: 9. The CDR3 consists of 15 residues. The CDR3: CASSPGQGNFYTIYF. The CDR3 coding sequence is TGTGCCAGCAGCCCTGGACAGGGGAATTTTTACACCATATATTTT.

This clonotype has just a few counts. The chain employs TRBV6-5 and TRBJ2-3, with 7 bases fitting TRBD2. Trimming took 6 bases from V and 4 from J; bases not matched to a gene: 4. This CDR3 region has 13 residues. Per germline, CDR1 MNHEY and CDR2 SVGAGI. The DNA of the CDR3 is TGTGCCAGCAGCCAGACTAGCCCAGATACGCAGTATTTT. Protein sequence: CASSQTSPDTQYF.

The chain couples TRBV2 to TRBJ1-1; 7 positions match TRBD1. The germline CDR1 and CDR2 sequences are SNHLY and FYNNEI. CDR3 length equals 10 residues. Trimming removed 11 bases from V and 8 bases from J; junction bases left unmatched: 5. In DNA form, the CDR3 reads TGTGCCCCCGAGGGGGCGGAAGCTTTCTTT. Its protein product is CAPEGAEAFF. The whole variable domain, filled in from reference TRBV2 and TRBJ1-1, reads EPEVTQTPSHQVTQMGQEVILRCVPISNHLYFYWYRQILGQKVEFLVSFYNNEISEKSEIFDDQFSVERPDGSNFTLKIRSTKLEDSAMYFCAPEGAEAFFGQGTRLTVV.

This chain connects TRBV7-9 to TRBJ2-3; 15 bases map to TRBD2. The J segment lost 4 bases and the V segment lost 10 bases, leaving 12 bases of the junction unmatched. Germline V gene lookup returns CDR1 SEHNR and CDR2 FQNEAQ (reference sequence). The CDR3 has 17 residues. CDR3 DNA: TGTGCCACCTGGACTAGCGGGAGGGCCGGGTTGGCAGATACGCAGTATTTT. Protein product: CATWTSGRAGLADTQYF.